Following are 26 T cell receptor beta chains from one sample sequenced in a study of persistence of HIV-infected CD4 T cells. Cells were stimulated with CMV-infected fibroblast lysates at 8 to 10 ug/mL. Responding CD4+ T cells were sorted by upregulation of both CD40 ligand and CD69. The immunoSEQ assay was version 4, run in survey mode. Sequenced by immunoSEQ multiplex PCR; TCRdb stores in-frame clones only, minus some. The repertoire has 15,000 to 20,000 clones, 75% to 80% of them found once; the top ten carry about 7%. Their cognate antigens are unknown. The source material was CD4+ T cells sorted from PBMCs after approximately 20-hour stimulation, sampled from a patient who received antiretroviral therapy. The receptors shown here come from an adult man with HIV who was CMV-seropositive.

V and J are TRBV6-5 and TRBJ1-2; the D gene is possibly TRBD1 (6 bases). Germline V gene lookup returns CDR1 MNHEY and CDR2 SVGAGI. V shed 6 bases and J shed 2 bases, with 13 bases lying between them. The CDR3 spans 14 residues. CDR3: CASRGGRGNYGYTF. For the CDR3, the DNA is TGTGCCAGCAGGGGGGGGCGCGGAAACTATGGCTACACCTTC.

This chain joins TRBV30 and TRBJ1-2; D gene ambiguous. Between the trimmed V and J ends, which lost 2 bases and 7 bases, there was a span of 20 bases. The CDR3 loop spans 15 amino acids. Per the germline V gene, CDR1 is GTSNPN and CDR2 is SVGIG (reference sequence). As DNA, the CDR3 is TGTGCCTGGAGTCCCCGCGACCGACGGGTTAGTGGCTACACCTTC. This sequence encodes CAWSPRDRRVSGYTF. The entire variable domain, with the rest obtained from reference TRBV30 and TRBJ1-2, is as follows: SQTIHQWPATLVQPVGSPLSLECTVEGTSNPNLYWYRQAAGRGLQLLFYSVGIGQISSEVPQNLSASRPQDRQFILSSKKLLLSDSGFYLCAWSPRDRRVSGYTFGSGTRLTVV.

The chain uses TRBV7-9 and TRBJ2-1; D call uncertain. V shed 5 bases and J shed 4 bases, with 15 bases lying between them. The CDR3 extends over 15 amino acids. CDR1 and CDR2 from the germline V gene are SEHNR and FQNEAQ (reference sequence). CDR3 in amino acids: CASSPSGAQYNEQFF. DNA of the CDR3: TGTGCCAGCAGCCCTTCAGGCGCCCAGTACAATGAGCAGTTCTTC. Variable domain in full (rest from reference TRBV7-9 and TRBJ2-1): DTGVSQNPRHKITKRGQNVTFRCDPISEHNRLYWYRQTLGQGPEFLTYFQNEAQLEKSRLLSDRFSAERPKGSFSTLEIQRTEQGDSAMYLCASSPSGAQYNEQFFGPGTRLTVL.

The CDR3 loop reads CASSLRTGEQPQHF. DNA for the CDR3: TGTGCCAGCAGTTTACGGACAGGGGAACAGCCCCAGCATTTT. This sequence joins TRBV27 and TRBJ1-5, with TRBD1 matching 9 bases. The CDR3 spans 14 residues. Unmatched junction bases numbered 3, after V lost 2 bases and J lost 7 bases. Germline V gene sequence: CDR1 MNHEY, CDR2 SMNVEV (reference sequence).

This chain joins TRBV10-3 and TRBJ2-7, with 10 bases fitting TRBD2. With 3 bases clipped from V and 6 bases from J, the junction kept 5 bases outside the gene matches. Germline V lookup: CDR1 ENHRY, CDR2 SYGVKD. The CDR3 has 14 amino acids. CDR3 sequence (DNA): TGTGCCATCAGTGATGGGAGCGGGGGGGCCGAGCAGTACTTC. It is translated as CAISDGSGGAEQYF.

J is TRBJ1-5 and V is TRBV7-2; possibly TRBD1 for D (5 bases). Trimming removed 4 bases from V and 1 base from J, with 5 bases in between. The CDR3 covers 13 residues. CDR1 SGHTA and CDR2 FQGNSA come from the germline V gene. In nucleotides, the CDR3 is TGTGCCAGCAGCTGGGACAGCAATCAGCCCCAGCATTTT. This codes for CASSWDSNQPQHF.

The V and J genes are TRBV2 and TRBJ1-4; D gene uncertain. Germline CDR1 is SNHLY and CDR2 is FYNNEI. The length of the CDR3 is 12 residues. The V gene lost 3 bases and the J gene lost 7 bases, with 6 bases spanning the gap. CDR3 DNA: TGTGCCAGCAGTGAGGGTGGTGAAAAACTGTTTTTT. Residues: CASSEGGEKLFF.

CDR3 DNA sequence: TGTGCCAGTCGCCCAGGGGGAGCCATGAACACTGAAGCTTTCTTT. Translation gives CASRPGGAMNTEAFF. This chain uses TRBV19 with TRBJ1-1; TRBD1 aligns across 7 bases. Germline assignment: CDR1 LNHDA and CDR2 SQIVND (reference sequence). J was trimmed by 0 bases and V by 8 bases; bases with no gene match: 9. The CDR3 contains 15 residues.

J is TRBJ1-5 and V is TRBV2; no clear D gene. Trimming pared 5 bases from V and 3 bases from J, leaving 14 bases between. The CDR3 contains 15 residues. Germline-derived CDR1 and CDR2 are SNHLY and FYNNEI. Here the CDR3 reads CASSKQNLFNQPQHF. CDR3 coding DNA: TGTGCCAGCAGTAAGCAGAATCTTTTCAATCAGCCCCAGCATTTT.

By share, this clone ranks as medium-sized. This specimen includes other DNA sequences encoding the same CDR3. This chain links TRBV7-6 with TRBJ2-5; D could derive from TRBD1 or TRBD2 (6 bases each). CDR1 and CDR2 from the germline V gene are SGHVS and FNYEAQ. Trimming took 5 bases from V and 2 from J, leaving 9 bases between them. The CDR3 is made up of 13 amino acids. CDR3 residues: CASSRGRQETQYF. CDR3 sequence (DNA): TGTGCCAGCAGCCGGGGGCGTCAAGAGACCCAGTACTTC.

The chain employs TRBV15 and TRBJ1-1; possibly TRBD1 for D (6 bases). The V gene's germline CDR1 is LNHNV and CDR2 YYDKDF (reference sequence). This CDR3 has 15 residues. V dropped 0 bases and J dropped 4 bases, with 12 bases sitting between them. The chain's CDR3 is CATSRDTKGGTEAFF. CDR3 coding DNA: TGTGCCACCAGCAGAGACACTAAAGGGGGCACTGAAGCTTTCTTT.

This chain connects TRBV11-2 to TRBJ1-1; 9 positions match TRBD1. The CDR3 is 14 amino acids. Germline CDR1 is SGHAT and CDR2 is FQNNGV. The junction had 3 bases not matched to a gene; V was cut back by 5 bases and J by 2 bases. This chain's CDR3 is CASSRDRVNTEAFF. The CDR3 DNA reads as TGTGCCAGCAGCCGGGACAGGGTCAACACTGAAGCTTTCTTT.

The CDR3 DNA reads TGCGCCAGCAGCTTGGAGGTACAGGGGGCGCTATTAAGGACTGAAGCTTTCTTT. It codes for CASSLEVQGALLRTEAFF. The chain carries TRBV5-1 and TRBJ1-1, with 9 nucleotides matching TRBD1. Looked up from germline, CDR1 is SGHRS and CDR2 is YFSETQ. CDR3 length: 18 residues. V shed 0 bases and J 5 bases; nucleotides not matched to a gene: 14.

The genes are TRBV5-1 and TRBJ2-7, with D perhaps being TRBD1 or TRBD2 (5 bases each). The CDR3 is 16 amino acids. Trimming cost V 0 bases and J 5 bases, with 18 bases left between them. The germline V gene has CDR1 SGHRS and CDR2 YFSETQ. DNA for the CDR3: TGCGCCAGCAGCTTGGTCCCGGGGCTCTCTGGGGACGAGCAGTACTTC. The encoded protein is CASSLVPGLSGDEQYF.

The genes are TRBV27 and TRBJ2-6; D uncertain. The length of the CDR3 is 14 residues. Germline V gene data show CDR1 as MNHEY and CDR2 as SMNVEV (reference sequence). The V end lost 8 bases, the J end lost 0 bases, and 8 bases lay between the germline ends. The CDR3 coding sequence is TGTGCCAGCGCCGTCTACTCTGGGGCCAACGTCCTGACTTTC. Encoded protein: CASAVYSGANVLTF.

V is TRBV9 and J is TRBJ2-1, with TRBD1 matching over 7 bases. The CDR3 loop spans 15 amino acids. The ends lost 3 bases at V and 5 bases at J; junction bases unmatched: 8. Germline assignment: CDR1 SGDLS and CDR2 YYNGEE. This CDR3 reads CASSARQGRNNEQFF. CDR3 DNA: TGTGCCAGCAGCGCCAGACAGGGAAGAAACAATGAGCAGTTCTTC.

The J gene is TRBJ2-5, the V gene TRBV18; D unresolved. Per germline, CDR1 KGHSH and CDR2 LQKENI. There are 13 residues in the CDR3. V lost 1 base and J lost 3, with 6 bases in between. CDR3 DNA sequence: TGTGCCAGCTCACCACTCTCGGAAGAGACCCAGTACTTC. This gives the protein CASSPLSEETQYF.

The chain employs TRBV19 and TRBJ2-3, with D perhaps assigned TRBD1 or TRBD2 (5 bases each). Trimming took off 6 bases at V and 6 bases at J, with 19 bases between the two ends. The CDR3 contains 15 residues. Germline assignment: CDR1 LNHDA and CDR2 SQIVND (reference sequence). The CDR3 DNA is TGTGCCAGTAGCGCCCCGGGACGGACTCCGGATACGCAGTATTTT. Translating gives CASSAPGRTPDTQYF.

The CDR3 reads CASSRRGGNNEQFF. The CDR3 DNA reads TGTGCCAGTAGCCGCAGAGGAGGGAACAATGAGCAGTTCTTC. The J gene is TRBJ2-1, the V gene TRBV19, with TRBD2 as a possible D gene (6 bases). The CDR3 extends over 14 amino acids. V gave up 6 bases and J gave up 5 bases, with 14 bases separating them. From germline, CDR1 is LNHDA and CDR2 SQIVND (reference sequence).

This clone is a singleton in its sample. V usage is TRBV6-5 and J usage is TRBJ2-1, with 11 nucleotides matching TRBD2. V lost 8 bases and J lost 4; bases outside the gene matches: 4. There are 14 residues in the CDR3. Germline V lookup: CDR1 MNHEY, CDR2 SVGAGI. This CDR3 reads CASRLAGRYNEQFF. The CDR3 DNA follows: TGTGCCAGCCGACTAGCGGGGAGATACAATGAGCAGTTCTTC.

CDR3 sequence (DNA): TGTGCCAGCAGCTTGGCGCCAGATAGCAATCAGCCCCAGCATTTT. Its translation is CASSLAPDSNQPQHF. V is TRBV5-5 and J is TRBJ1-5; no clear D. CDR1 and CDR2 from the germline V gene are SGHKS and YYEKEE (reference sequence). This CDR3 is 15 amino acids long. The V gene lost 0 bases and the J gene lost 0 bases, with 7 bases spanning the gap.

On this clone itself: The junction does not match germline at one end; this may be a read error. The V gene is TRBV27, the J gene TRBJ2-2, with D perhaps being TRBD1 or TRBD2 (5 bases each). Germline CDR1 reads MNHEY; CDR2 reads SMNVEV (reference sequence). This CDR3 comprises 15 residues. The CDR3 region is CASSSPTDTHRGAVF. DNA for the CDR3: TGTGCCAGCAGTTCCCCGACAGATACTCACCGGGGAGCTGTTTTT.

V is TRBV5-5 and J is TRBJ2-6; D is undetermined. V was trimmed by 7 bases and J by 1 base, leaving 9 bases between them. The CDR3 is 14 residues long. The germline V gene has CDR1 SGHKS and CDR2 YYEKEE (reference sequence). CDR3 residues: CASLSESGANVLTF. The CDR3 coding sequence is TGTGCCAGCCTCTCAGAGTCTGGGGCCAACGTCCTGACTTTC.

This clone was seen more than once but under ten times. Other DNA sequences of this sample code for an identical CDR3. The rearrangement uses TRBV5-1 and TRBJ1-5; TRBD1 is a possible D gene (5 bases). The V gene lost 4 bases and the J gene lost 3 bases, with 14 bases spanning the gap. This CDR3 is built from 15 residues. The germline V gene encodes CDR1 SGHRS and CDR2 YFSETQ. The CDR3 sequence is CASSPTGGVNQPQHF. CDR3 sequence (DNA): TGCGCCAGCAGCCCAACGGGGGGGGTCAATCAGCCCCAGCATTTT. The entire variable domain, with the rest obtained from reference TRBV5-1 and TRBJ1-5, is as follows: KAGVTQTPRYLIKTRGQQVTLSCSPISGHRSVSWYQQTPGQGLQFLFEYFSETQRNKGNFPGRFSGRQFSNSRSEMNVSTLELGDSALYLCASSPTGGVNQPQHFGDGTRLSIL.

The rearrangement uses TRBV5-1 and TRBJ2-7, with D maybe TRBD2 (6 bases). The V and J ends lost 0 bases and 2 bases respectively, with 12 bases between them. Germline V gene lookup returns CDR1 SGHRS and CDR2 YFSETQ. There are 15 residues in the CDR3. CDR3 DNA: TGCGCCAGCAGCTTGGCGGAGCCGGGAGCCTACGAGCAGTACTTC. It translates to CASSLAEPGAYEQYF.

The V gene is TRBV4-1, the J gene TRBJ1-4; the match to TRBD1 covers 7 bases. Per the germline V gene, CDR1 is MGHRA and CDR2 is YSYEKL. This CDR3 is 15 amino acids long. Germline trimming cut 5 bases from V and 3 bases from J; bases unmatched to any gene: 6. Here the CDR3 DNA reads TGCGCCAGCAGCTTCACCGGGACAGCTAATGAAAAACTGTTTTTT. Translating it yields CASSFTGTANEKLFF.